This T cell receptor (beta chain) is from a study of CD8 T cells in ankylosing spondylitis. General study findings and limits: There were earlier reports of some motif variants in reactive arthritis synovial fluid and blood.

Quantitative 5'-RACE was performed with molecular barcodes, and it yielded the TCR beta libraries. TCRdb re-derived calls from the 5' RACE reads in MiXCR, one entry per CDR3 protein. In the table there are roughly 240,000 distinct CDR3 sequences, about 30% of which are singletons. This clonotype was counted a few times. Its target is unknown. The sample comprised blood, either unsorted or a sorted T cell fraction (not recorded which). The clonotype was recovered from a male donor with ankylosing spondylitis or in good health (not recorded which).

The CDR3 DNA follows: TGTGCCAGCAGTCCCCGGGACTACTCCTACGAGCAGTACTTC. The encoded protein is CASSPRDYSYEQYF. V gene TRBV27 combines with J gene TRBJ2-7, with 7 bases identical to TRBD2. This CDR3 spans 14 amino acids. Germline V lookup: CDR1 MNHEY, CDR2 SMNVEV (reference sequence). The ends lost 5 bases at V and 0 bases at J; junction bases unmatched: 4.